The 13 T cell receptor beta chains given below trace back to one sample, sequenced in a study of blood T cell repertoires in COVID-19. Repertoires were generated with immunoSEQ multiplex PCR, while TCRdb's copy carries only in-frame clones and drops some. The sample includes 95,000 to 150,000 clones, 81% of them seen just once. What was sequenced was peripheral blood. These receptors were obtained from a man aged 25 to 45 with COVID-19, enrolled during active disease.

This chain connects TRBV5-4 to TRBJ2-5; 8 nucleotides align to TRBD1. The germline gives CDR1 SGHNT, CDR2 YYREEE (reference sequence). This CDR3 is built from 14 residues. V dropped 4 bases and J dropped 0; count of bases not matched to a gene: 2. CDR3 region: CASSPDRDQETQYF. The CDR3 DNA follows: TGTGCCAGCAGCCCGGACAGGGACCAAGAGACCCAGTACTTC.

The J gene is TRBJ1-1, the V gene TRBV19; D ambiguous. This CDR3 region has 14 residues. Deletions cut 2 bases from V and 1 base from J, with 8 bases between. Germline V gene sequence: CDR1 LNHDA, CDR2 SQIVND (reference sequence). The CDR3 protein is CASSISRWNTEAFF. CDR3 nucleotides: TGTGCCAGTAGTATATCTAGGTGGAACACTGAAGCTTTCTTT.

V gene TRBV2 combines with J gene TRBJ2-7; D possibly corresponds to TRBD2 (6 bases). Between the trimmed V and J ends, which lost 6 bases and 0 bases, there was a span of 12 bases. Looked up from germline, CDR1 is SNHLY and CDR2 is FYNNEI. There are 14 residues in the CDR3. This CDR3 reads CASRGGGSSYEQYF. Here the CDR3 DNA reads TGTGCCAGCAGGGGAGGTGGGAGCTCCTACGAGCAGTACTTC.

The rearrangement uses TRBV30 and TRBJ1-5; D uncertain. Trimming pared 0 bases from V and 5 bases from J, leaving 14 bases between. CDR1 is GTSNPN, CDR2 SVGIG, per germline (reference sequence). CDR3 length: 15 residues. The DNA of the CDR3 is TGTGCCTGGAGTGTAAATTCGGGGTTCGATCAGCCCCAGCATTTT. It specifies CAWSVNSGFDQPQHF.

V usage is TRBV6-5 and J usage is TRBJ1-1; D gene uncertain. The CDR3 is made up of 14 amino acids. Per the germline V gene, CDR1 is MNHEY and CDR2 is SVGAGI. The germline V and J ends were trimmed by 0 bases and 1 base, with 6 bases remaining between them. CDR3 amino acids: CASSYSSRNTEAFF. In DNA, the CDR3 is TGTGCCAGCAGTTACTCTTCCCGGAACACTGAAGCTTTCTTT.

This chain uses TRBV27 with TRBJ1-2; no definite D call. Germline-derived CDR1 and CDR2 are MNHEY and SMNVEV (reference sequence). The V end lost 1 base, the J end lost 0 bases, and 12 bases lay between the germline ends. CDR3 length: 16 amino acids. The CDR3 is CASSLLNGGANYGYTF. The CDR3 DNA reads as TGTGCCAGCAGTTTATTGAACGGAGGAGCTAACTATGGCTACACCTTC.

This chain connects TRBV5-4 to TRBJ2-5, with 7 bases matching TRBD1. In germline, CDR1 is SGHNT, CDR2 YYREEE (reference sequence). This CDR3 region has 14 residues. The V and J ends lost 4 bases and 3 bases, in that order; junction bases with no gene match: 6. The CDR3 sequence is CASSAFTGEETQYF. The CDR3 nucleotides read TGTGCCAGCAGCGCCTTCACAGGGGAAGAGACCCAGTACTTC.

This clone has just a few counts. The rearrangement links TRBV28 to TRBJ1-5; TRBD1 might be the D (6 bases). The CDR3 is made up of 17 amino acids. The ends were cut back, 6 bases at V and 0 bases at J, with 18 bases in the middle. Germline V gene sequence: CDR1 MDHEN, CDR2 SYDVKM. CDR3 sequence reads: CASSSRTAGPSNQPQHF. Here the CDR3 DNA reads TGTGCCAGCAGCTCTCGGACAGCCGGACCTAGCAATCAGCCCCAGCATTTT.

J is TRBJ1-2 and V is TRBV6-6; 7 bases are shared with TRBD1. Trimming at V came to 4 bases and at J to 4 bases, leaving 6 bases not matched to a gene. In germline, CDR1 is MNHNY, CDR2 SVGAGI (reference sequence). The CDR3 consists of 14 residues. This chain's CDR3 is CASSSPDRSYGYTF. CDR3 sequence (DNA): TGTGCCAGCAGTTCTCCGGACAGGAGCTATGGCTACACCTTC.

This clone was recorded once. This chain links TRBV4-3 with TRBJ1-2; maybe TRBD1 (5 bases). The CDR3 consists of 15 residues. V lost 3 bases and J lost 4, with 15 bases in between. Germline assignment: CDR1 LGHNA and CDR2 YSLEER. CDR3 sequence reads: CASSQDDRSPYGYTF. CDR3 nucleotides: TGCGCCAGCAGCCAGGACGACAGATCCCCCTATGGCTACACCTTC.

The V and J genes are TRBV21-1 and TRBJ2-2; TRBD2 was called by the table and not checked on the DNA. TRBV21-1 represents a pseudogene. CDR3 length equals 12 residues. CDR3 region: CASIQRAGELFF. In DNA form, the CDR3 reads TGTGCCAGCATCCAACGGGCCGGGGAGCTGTTTTTT.

The rearrangement joins TRBV7-2 to TRBJ2-7; the match to TRBD1 covers 8 bases. The CDR3 length is 16 residues. Germline V gene data show CDR1 as SGHTA and CDR2 as FQGNSA. Unmatched junction bases numbered 14, after V lost 3 bases and J lost 7 bases. The CDR3 reads CASSLSRGQGRREQYF. The CDR3 DNA is TGTGCCAGCAGCTTGTCCCGAGGACAGGGCCGTAGGGAGCAGTACTTC.

This clone was picked up one time. This chain joins TRBV6-4 and TRBJ2-3; the D gene is possibly TRBD2 (5 bases). V was trimmed by 2 bases and J by 0 bases, leaving 30 bases between them. Per the germline V gene, CDR1 is MRHNA and CDR2 is SNTAGT. The CDR3 runs to 22 residues. CDR3 sequence reads: CASSDTIHAPRRHTSSTDTQYF. In DNA, the CDR3 is TGTGCCAGCAGTGACACGATCCACGCCCCCCGGAGGCATACCTCTAGCACAGATACGCAGTATTTT.